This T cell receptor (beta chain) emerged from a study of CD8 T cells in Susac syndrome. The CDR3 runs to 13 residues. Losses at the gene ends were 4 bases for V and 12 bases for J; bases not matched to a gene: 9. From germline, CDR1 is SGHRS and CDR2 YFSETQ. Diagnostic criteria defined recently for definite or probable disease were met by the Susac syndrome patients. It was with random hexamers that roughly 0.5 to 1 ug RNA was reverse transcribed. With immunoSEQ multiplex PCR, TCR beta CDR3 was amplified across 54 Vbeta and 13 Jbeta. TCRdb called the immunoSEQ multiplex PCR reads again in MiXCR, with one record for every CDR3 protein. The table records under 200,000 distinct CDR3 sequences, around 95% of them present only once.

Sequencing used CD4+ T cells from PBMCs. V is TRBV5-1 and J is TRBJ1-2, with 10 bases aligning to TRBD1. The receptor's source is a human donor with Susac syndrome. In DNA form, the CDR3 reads TGCGCCAGCAGCGGCGGGGACAGGGGTCCTCACACCTTC. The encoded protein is CASSGGDRGPHTF.